This TCR beta chain was documented in a study of tumor-infiltrating lymphocytes in primary liver carcinoma. Study-level background: Subjects consisted of male and female patients aged 30 to 69 years. Productive TCRbeta read yields ran from roughly 3.65 to 7.13 million per sample and were similar between tissues. Each of the growths was stage T1-T3 N0M0, extending about 4.2 to 11 cm across.

The researchers produced TCR beta cDNA from about 510 ng total RNA with a constant-region primer. Employing slightly modified ARM-PCR, three nested multiplex PCR rounds were run, and these gave rise to the TCR beta libraries. Each of the first two PCR rounds ran 9 to 11 cycles with TRBV1-TRBV30 forward and C-beta reverse primers. TCRdb reprocessed the multiplex PCR reads via MiXCR and lists one record per CDR3 protein. In the table there are tens of thousands of distinct CDR3 sequences, approximately 62% of which are singletons. The germline V gene has CDR1 KGHDR and CDR2 SFDVKD. This CDR3 comprises 14 residues. Trimming took 3 bases from V and 10 from J, leaving 15 bases between them. Points from the study as a whole: Tumor-adjacent and tumor-blood pairs showed less overlap than tumor region pairs.

For each extraction, RNA and DNA were obtained together from approximately 20-30 mg of unsorted bulk tissue. This clonotype was seen a few times. What it recognizes is unknown. The sequence derives from a man between 35 and 55 years old with primary liver carcinoma and hepatitis B virus infection. The sample consisted of tumor-adjacent normal liver tissue. The rearrangement links TRBV24-1 to TRBJ1-5; the D gene is possibly TRBD1 (5 bases). For the CDR3, the DNA is TGTGCCACCAGTGATCCGAAGGATCGGGGCCCCCAGCATTTT. Translation gives CATSDPKDRGPQHF.